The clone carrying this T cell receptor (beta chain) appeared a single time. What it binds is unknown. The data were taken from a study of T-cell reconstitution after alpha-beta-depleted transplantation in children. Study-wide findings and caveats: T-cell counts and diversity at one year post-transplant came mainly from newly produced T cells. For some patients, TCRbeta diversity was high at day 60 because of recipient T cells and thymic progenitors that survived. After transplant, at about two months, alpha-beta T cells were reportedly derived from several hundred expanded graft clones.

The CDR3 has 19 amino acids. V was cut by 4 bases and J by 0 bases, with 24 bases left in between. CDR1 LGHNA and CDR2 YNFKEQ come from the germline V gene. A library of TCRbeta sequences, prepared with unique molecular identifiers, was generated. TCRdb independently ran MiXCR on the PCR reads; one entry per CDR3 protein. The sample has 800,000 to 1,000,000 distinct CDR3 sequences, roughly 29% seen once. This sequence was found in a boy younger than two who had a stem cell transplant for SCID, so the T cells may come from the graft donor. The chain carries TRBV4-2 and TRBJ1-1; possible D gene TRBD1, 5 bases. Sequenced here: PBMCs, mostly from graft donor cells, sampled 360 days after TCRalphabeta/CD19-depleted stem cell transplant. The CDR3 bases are TGTGCCAGCAGCCCAATACGAAGCAGGGCTGGGGGTATGAACACTGAAGCTTTCTTT. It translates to CASSPIRSRAGGMNTEAFF.